The sequence of this T cell receptor beta chain was determined in a study of human T cells and chemical hapten exposure. Each CDR3 protein is one row after TCRdb ran MiXCR on the RACE reads. The sample has 380,000 or so distinct CDR3 sequences; 4.8% are singletons. Per germline, CDR1 GTSNPN and CDR2 SVGIG (reference sequence). This CDR3 is built from 11 residues. With 4 bases removed from V and 2 bases from J, the gap between germline ends came to 4 bases. The time point was: patch test 1, 2 weeks after DPC sensitization. This sample's treatment: therapeutic diphenylcyclopropenone sensitization with weekly scalp DPC. In this sample, this clonotype turned up a few times.

The specimen was whole blood, collected in connection with sensitization to the hapten diphenylcyclopropenone (DPC). This clonotype was obtained from a woman aged 50 to 60 with alopecia areata. Some clones in this sample may be carry-over from other donors' samples. The chain is built from TRBV30 and TRBJ2-3; D gene unclear. The CDR3 nucleotides are TGTGCCTGGACATTCACAGATACGCAGTATTTT. Protein: CAWTFTDTQYF.